The present T cell receptor (beta chain) was sequenced within a study of Graves' ophthalmopathy and Graves' hyperthyroidism. From RNA, the CDR3 regions of TCR beta chains were amplified and sequenced. RT-PCR in the first round used HTBI primers; a second-round multiplex PCR followed. TCRdb re-called the multiplex PCR reads through MiXCR, storing one row per CDR3 protein. The sample lists 300,000 to 400,000 distinct CDR3 sequences, approximately 18% occurring once. Study-wide results and limits: Among thyroid clonotypes expanded above 0.001 frequency, most also appeared in blood.

This clonotype was counted ten times or more. Its antigen remains unidentified. V lost 0 bases, J lost 8 bases, and 16 bases lay in between. Germline V lookup: CDR1 LNHNV, CDR2 YYDKDF (reference sequence). The CDR3 is 15 residues long. The rearrangement links TRBV15 to TRBJ1-1; D unresolved. The sample comprised peripheral blood. This clonotype originated in an adult woman with stable Graves' hyperthyroidism. CDR3 sequence reads: CATSRDRTGVGEAFF. The CDR3 DNA reads as TGTGCCACCAGCAGAGATAGGACCGGCGTCGGCGAAGCTTTCTTT.